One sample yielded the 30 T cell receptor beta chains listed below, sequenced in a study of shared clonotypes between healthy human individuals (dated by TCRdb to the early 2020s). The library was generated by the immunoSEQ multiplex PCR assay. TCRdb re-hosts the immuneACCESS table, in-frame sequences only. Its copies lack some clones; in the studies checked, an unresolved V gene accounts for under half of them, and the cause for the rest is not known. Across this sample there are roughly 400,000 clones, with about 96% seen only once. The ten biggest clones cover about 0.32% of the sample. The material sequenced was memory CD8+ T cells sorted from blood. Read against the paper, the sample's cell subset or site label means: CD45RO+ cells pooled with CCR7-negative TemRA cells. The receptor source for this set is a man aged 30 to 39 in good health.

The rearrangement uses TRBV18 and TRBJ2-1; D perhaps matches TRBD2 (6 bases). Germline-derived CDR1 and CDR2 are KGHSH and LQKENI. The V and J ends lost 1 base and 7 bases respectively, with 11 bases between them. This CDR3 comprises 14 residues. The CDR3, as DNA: TGTGCCAGCTCACCACTGACTAGTTGGAATGAGCAGTTCTTC. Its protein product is CASSPLTSWNEQFF.

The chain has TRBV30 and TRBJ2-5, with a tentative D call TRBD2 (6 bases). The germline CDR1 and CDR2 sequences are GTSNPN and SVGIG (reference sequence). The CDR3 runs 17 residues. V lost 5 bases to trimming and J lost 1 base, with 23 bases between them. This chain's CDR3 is CAWQLGGGRTVQETQYF. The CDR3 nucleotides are TGTGCCTGGCAACTTGGGGGAGGAAGGACGGTCCAAGAGACCCAGTACTTC.

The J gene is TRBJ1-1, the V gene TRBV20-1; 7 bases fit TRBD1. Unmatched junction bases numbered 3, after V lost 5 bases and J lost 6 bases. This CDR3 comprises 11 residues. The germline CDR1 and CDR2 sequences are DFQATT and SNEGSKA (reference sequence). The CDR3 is CSALGTAEAFF. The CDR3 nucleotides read TGCAGTGCTCTCGGGACAGCTGAAGCTTTCTTT.

The CDR3 protein is CASSLMGGYEQYF. In DNA form, the CDR3 reads TGTGCCAGCAGTTTAATGGGGGGGTACGAGCAGTACTTC. This chain connects TRBV27 to TRBJ2-7, with 7 bases matching TRBD2. From germline, CDR1 is MNHEY and CDR2 SMNVEV (reference sequence). V dropped 2 bases and J dropped 4; count of bases not matched to a gene: 2. The length of the CDR3 is 13 residues.

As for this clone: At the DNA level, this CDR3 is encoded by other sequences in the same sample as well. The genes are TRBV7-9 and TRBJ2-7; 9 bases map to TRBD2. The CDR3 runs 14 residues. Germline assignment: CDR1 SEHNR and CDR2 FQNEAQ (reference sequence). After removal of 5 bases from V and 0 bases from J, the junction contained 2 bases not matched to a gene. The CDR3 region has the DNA TGTGCCAGCAGCCCGACTAGCGGCTCCTACGAGCAGTACTTC. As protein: CASSPTSGSYEQYF. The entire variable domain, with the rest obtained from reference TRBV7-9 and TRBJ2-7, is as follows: DTGVSQNPRHKITKRGQNVTFRCDPISEHNRLYWYRQTLGQGPEFLTYFQNEAQLEKSRLLSDRFSAERPKGSFSTLEIQRTEQGDSAMYLCASSPTSGSYEQYFGPGTRLTVT.

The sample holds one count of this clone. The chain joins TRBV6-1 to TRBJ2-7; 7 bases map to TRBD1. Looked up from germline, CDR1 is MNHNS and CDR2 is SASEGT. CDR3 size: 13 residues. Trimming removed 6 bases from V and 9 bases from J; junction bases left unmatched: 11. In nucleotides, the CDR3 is TGTGCCAGCAGGTGGGACAGAGAGTGGGTGCAGTACTTC. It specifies CASRWDREWVQYF.

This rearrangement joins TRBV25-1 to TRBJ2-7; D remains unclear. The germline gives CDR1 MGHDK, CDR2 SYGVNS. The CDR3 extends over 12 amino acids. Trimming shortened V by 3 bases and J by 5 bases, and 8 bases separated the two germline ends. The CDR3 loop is CASSDYLDEQYF. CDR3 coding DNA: TGTGCCAGCAGTGACTATCTGGACGAGCAGTACTTC.

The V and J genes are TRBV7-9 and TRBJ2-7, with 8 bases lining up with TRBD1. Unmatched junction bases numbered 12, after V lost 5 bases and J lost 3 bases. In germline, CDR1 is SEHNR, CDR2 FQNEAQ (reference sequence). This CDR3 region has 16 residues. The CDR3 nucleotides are TGTGCCAGCAGCGAACCTGCAGGGGGCGATAACTACGAGCAGTACTTC. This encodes CASSEPAGGDNYEQYF.

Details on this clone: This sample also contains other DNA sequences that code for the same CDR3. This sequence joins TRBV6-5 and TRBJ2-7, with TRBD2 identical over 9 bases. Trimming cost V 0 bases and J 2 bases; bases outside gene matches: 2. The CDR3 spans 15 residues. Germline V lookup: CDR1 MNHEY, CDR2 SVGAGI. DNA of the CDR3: TGTGCCAGCAGTTACTCGGCTAGCGGGGCCTACGAGCAGTACTTC. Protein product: CASSYSASGAYEQYF.

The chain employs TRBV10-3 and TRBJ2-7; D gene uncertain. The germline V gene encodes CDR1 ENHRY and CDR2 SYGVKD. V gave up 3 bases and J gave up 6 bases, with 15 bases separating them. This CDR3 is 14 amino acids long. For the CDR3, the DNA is TGTGCCATCAGTGAAAAGGGTAGAGTGAGCGAGCAGTACTTC. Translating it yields CAISEKGRVSEQYF.

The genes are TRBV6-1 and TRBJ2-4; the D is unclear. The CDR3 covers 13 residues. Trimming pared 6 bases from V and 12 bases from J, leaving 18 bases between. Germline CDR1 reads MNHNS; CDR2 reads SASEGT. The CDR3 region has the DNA TGTGCCAGCAGGGTTCGTGACCCCGGTTCTCAGTACTTC. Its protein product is CASRVRDPGSQYF.

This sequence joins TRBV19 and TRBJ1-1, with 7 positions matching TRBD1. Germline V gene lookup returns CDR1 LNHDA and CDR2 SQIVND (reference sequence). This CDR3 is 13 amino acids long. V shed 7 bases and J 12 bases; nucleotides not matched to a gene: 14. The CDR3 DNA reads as TGTGCCAGTAAAGGTTTTTCCGACAGGGTTACTTTCTTT. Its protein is CASKGFSDRVTFF.

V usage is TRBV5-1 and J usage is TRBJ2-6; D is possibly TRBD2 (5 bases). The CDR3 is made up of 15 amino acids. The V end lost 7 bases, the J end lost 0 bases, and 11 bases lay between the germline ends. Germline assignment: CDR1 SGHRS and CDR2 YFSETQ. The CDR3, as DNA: TGCGCCAGCTATCTCGGGAACTCTGGGGCCAACGTCCTGACTTTC. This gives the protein CASYLGNSGANVLTF. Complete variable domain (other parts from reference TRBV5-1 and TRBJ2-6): KAGVTQTPRYLIKTRGQQVTLSCSPISGHRSVSWYQQTPGQGLQFLFEYFSETQRNKGNFPGRFSGRQFSNSRSEMNVSTLELGDSALYLCASYLGNSGANVLTFGAGSRLTVL.

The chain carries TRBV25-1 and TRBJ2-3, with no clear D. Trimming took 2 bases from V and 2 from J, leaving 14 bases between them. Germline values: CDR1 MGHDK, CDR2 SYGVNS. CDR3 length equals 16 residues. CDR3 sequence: CASSERSRRITDTQYF. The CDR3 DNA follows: TGTGCCAGCAGTGAACGGTCTAGAAGGATCACAGATACGCAGTATTTT.

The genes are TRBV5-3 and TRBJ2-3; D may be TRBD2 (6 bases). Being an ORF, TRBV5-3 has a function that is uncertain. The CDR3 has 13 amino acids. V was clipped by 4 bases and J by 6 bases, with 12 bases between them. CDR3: CARSGDRGDTQYF. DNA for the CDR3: TGTGCCAGAAGCGGCGATCGGGGGGATACGCAGTATTTT.

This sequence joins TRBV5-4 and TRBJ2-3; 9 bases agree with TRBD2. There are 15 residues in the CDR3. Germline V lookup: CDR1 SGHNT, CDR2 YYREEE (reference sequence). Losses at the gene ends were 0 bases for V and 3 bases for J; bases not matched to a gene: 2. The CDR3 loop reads CASSLGSGRTDTQYF. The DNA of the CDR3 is TGTGCCAGCAGCTTGGGTAGCGGGAGAACAGATACGCAGTATTTT.

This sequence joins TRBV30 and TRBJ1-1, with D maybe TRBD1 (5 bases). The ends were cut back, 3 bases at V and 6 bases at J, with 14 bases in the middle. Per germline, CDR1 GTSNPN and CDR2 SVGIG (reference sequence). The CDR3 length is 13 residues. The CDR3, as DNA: TGTGCCTGGAGGCCCCCGGGGGAACCTGAAGCTTTCTTT. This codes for CAWRPPGEPEAFF.

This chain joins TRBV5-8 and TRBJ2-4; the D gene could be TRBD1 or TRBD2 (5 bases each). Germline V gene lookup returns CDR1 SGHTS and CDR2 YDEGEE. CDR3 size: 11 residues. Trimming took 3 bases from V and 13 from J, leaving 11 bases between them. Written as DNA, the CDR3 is TGTGCCAGCAGCTGGACCGGGGCACAGTACTTC. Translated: CASSWTGAQYF.

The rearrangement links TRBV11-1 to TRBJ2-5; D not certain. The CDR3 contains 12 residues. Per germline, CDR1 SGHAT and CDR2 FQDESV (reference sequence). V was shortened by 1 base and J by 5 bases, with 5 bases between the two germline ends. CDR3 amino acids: CASSLGRETQYF. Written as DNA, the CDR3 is TGTGCCAGCAGCTTAGGAAGGGAGACCCAGTACTTC. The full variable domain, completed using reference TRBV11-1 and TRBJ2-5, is EAEVAQSPRYKITEKSQAVAFWCDPISGHATLYWYRQILGQGPELLVQFQDESVVDDSQLPKDRFSAERLKGVDSTLKIQPAELGDSAMYLCASSLGRETQYFGPGTRLLVL.

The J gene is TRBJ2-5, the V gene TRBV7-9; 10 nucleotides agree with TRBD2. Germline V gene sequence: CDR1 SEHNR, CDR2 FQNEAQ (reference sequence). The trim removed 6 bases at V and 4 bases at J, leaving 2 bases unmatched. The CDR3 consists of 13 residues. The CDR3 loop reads CASSRLAGETQYF. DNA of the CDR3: TGTGCCAGCAGTCGACTAGCGGGAGAGACCCAGTACTTC.

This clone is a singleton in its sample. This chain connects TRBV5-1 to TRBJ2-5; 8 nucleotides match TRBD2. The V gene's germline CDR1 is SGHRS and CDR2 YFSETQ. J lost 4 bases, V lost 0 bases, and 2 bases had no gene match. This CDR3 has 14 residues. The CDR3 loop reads CASSLVAGPETQYF. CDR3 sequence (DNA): TGCGCCAGCAGCTTGGTAGCGGGGCCAGAGACCCAGTACTTC.

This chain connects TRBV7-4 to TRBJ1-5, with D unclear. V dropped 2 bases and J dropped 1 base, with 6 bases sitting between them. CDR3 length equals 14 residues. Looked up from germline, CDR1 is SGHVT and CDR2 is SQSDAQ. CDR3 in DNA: TGTGCCAGCAGCTTAACGGGGAGCAATCAGCCCCAGCATTTT. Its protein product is CASSLTGSNQPQHF.

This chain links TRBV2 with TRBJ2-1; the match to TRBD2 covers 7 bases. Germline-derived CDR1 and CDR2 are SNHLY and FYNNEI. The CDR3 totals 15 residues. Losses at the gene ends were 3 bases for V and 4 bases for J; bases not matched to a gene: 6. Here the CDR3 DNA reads TGTGCCAGCAGTGATCGGGCTAGCGGTTACAATGAGCAGTTCTTC. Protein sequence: CASSDRASGYNEQFF.

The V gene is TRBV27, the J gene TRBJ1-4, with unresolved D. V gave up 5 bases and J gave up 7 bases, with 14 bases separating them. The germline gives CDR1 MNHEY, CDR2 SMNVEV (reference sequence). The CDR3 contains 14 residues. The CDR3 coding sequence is TGTGCCAGCAGTCCTTCCGCGGCCAGTGAAAAACTGTTTTTT. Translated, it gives CASSPSAASEKLFF. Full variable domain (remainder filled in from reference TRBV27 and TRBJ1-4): EAQVTQNPRYLITVTGKKLTVTCSQNMNHEYMSWYRQDPGLGLRQIYYSMNVEVTDKGDVPEGYKVSRKEKRNFPLILESPSPNQTSLYFCASSPSAASEKLFFGSGTQLSVL.

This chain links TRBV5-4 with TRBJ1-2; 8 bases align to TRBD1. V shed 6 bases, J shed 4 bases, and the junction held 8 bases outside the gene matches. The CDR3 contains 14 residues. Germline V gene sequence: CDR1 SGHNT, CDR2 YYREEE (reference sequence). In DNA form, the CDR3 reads TGTGCCAGCAAAGGACAGGGACCTAGCTATGGCTACACCTTC. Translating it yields CASKGQGPSYGYTF.

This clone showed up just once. The CDR3 nucleotides are TGTGCCAGCAGCTCTAGGTGGGGGACAGGGAATGGCTACACCTTC. Encoded protein: CASSSRWGTGNGYTF. This chain joins TRBV28 and TRBJ1-2; TRBD1 aligns across 9 bases. CDR1 and CDR2 from the germline V gene are MDHEN and SYDVKM. V dropped 6 bases and J dropped 6; count of bases not matched to a gene: 11. CDR3 length: 15 residues.

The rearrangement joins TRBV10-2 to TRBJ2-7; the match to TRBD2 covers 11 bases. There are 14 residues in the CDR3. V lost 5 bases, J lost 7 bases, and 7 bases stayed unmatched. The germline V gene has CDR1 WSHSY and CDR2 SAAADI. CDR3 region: CASSIAGGPQEQYF. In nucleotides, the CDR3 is TGCGCCAGCAGTATAGCGGGAGGGCCTCAGGAGCAGTACTTC.

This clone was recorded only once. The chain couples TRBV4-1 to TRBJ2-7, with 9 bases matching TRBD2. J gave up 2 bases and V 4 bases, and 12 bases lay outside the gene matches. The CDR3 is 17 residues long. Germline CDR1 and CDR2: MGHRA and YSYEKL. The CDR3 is CASSRQKGLAGPYEQYF. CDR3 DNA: TGCGCCAGCAGCCGACAGAAGGGGCTAGCGGGACCCTACGAGCAGTACTTC.

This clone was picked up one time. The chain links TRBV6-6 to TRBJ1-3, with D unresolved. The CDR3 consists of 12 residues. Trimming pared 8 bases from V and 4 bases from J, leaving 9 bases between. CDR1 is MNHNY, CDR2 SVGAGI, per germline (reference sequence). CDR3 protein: CASFARGNTIYF. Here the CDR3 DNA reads TGTGCCAGCTTTGCAAGAGGAAACACCATATATTTT.

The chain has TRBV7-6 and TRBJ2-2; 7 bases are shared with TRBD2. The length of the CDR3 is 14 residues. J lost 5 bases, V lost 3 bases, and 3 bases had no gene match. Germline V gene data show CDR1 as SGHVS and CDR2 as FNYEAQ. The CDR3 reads CASSLERGTGELFF. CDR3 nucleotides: TGTGCCAGCAGCTTGGAGCGGGGAACCGGGGAGCTGTTTTTT.